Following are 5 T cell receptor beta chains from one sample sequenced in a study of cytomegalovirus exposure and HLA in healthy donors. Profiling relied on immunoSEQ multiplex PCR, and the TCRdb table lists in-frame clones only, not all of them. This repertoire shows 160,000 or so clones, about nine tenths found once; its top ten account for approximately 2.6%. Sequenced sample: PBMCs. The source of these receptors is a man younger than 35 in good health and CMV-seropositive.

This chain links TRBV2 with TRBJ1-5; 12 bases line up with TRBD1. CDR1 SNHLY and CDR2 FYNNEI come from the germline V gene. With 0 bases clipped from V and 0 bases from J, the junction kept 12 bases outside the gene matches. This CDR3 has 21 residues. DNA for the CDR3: TGTGCCAGCAGTGAAGCGTCCCGGGACAGGGGGCTGCATTATAGCAATCAGCCCCAGCATTTT. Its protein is CASSEASRDRGLHYSNQPQHF. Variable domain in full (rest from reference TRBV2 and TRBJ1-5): EPEVTQTPSHQVTQMGQEVILRCVPISNHLYFYWYRQILGQKVEFLVSFYNNEISEKSEIFDDQFSVERPDGSNFTLKIRSTKLEDSAMYFCASSEASRDRGLHYSNQPQHFGDGTRLSIL.

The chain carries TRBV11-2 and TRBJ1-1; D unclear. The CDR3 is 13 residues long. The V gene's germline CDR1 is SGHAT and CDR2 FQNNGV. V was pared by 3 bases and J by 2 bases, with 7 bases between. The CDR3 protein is CASSFGDNTEAFF. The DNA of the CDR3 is TGTGCCAGCAGCTTCGGGGATAACACTGAAGCTTTCTTT.

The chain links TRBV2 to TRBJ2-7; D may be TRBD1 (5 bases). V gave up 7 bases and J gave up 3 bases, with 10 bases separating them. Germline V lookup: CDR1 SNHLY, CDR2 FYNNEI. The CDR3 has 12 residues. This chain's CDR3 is CASMGLLYEQYF. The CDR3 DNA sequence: TGTGCCAGCATGGGGCTTCTCTACGAGCAGTACTTC.

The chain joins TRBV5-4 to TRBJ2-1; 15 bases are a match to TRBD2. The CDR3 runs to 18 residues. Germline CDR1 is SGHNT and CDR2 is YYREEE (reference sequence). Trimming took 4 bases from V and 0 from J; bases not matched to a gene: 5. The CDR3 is CASSPGLAGGSSYNEQFF. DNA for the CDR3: TGTGCCAGCAGCCCGGGACTAGCGGGAGGAAGCTCCTACAATGAGCAGTTCTTC. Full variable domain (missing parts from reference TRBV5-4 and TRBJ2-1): ETGVTQSPTHLIKTRGQQVTLRCSSQSGHNTVSWYQQALGQGPQFIFQYYREEENGRGNFPPRFSGLQFPNYSSELNVNALELDDSALYLCASSPGLAGGSSYNEQFFGPGTRLTVL.

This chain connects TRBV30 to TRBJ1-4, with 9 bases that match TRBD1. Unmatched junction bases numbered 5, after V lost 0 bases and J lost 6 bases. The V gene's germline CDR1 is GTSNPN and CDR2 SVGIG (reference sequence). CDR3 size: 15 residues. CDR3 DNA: TGTGCCTGGAGTGTAAGGGACAGGGCACATGAAAAACTGTTTTTT. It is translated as CAWSVRDRAHEKLFF.